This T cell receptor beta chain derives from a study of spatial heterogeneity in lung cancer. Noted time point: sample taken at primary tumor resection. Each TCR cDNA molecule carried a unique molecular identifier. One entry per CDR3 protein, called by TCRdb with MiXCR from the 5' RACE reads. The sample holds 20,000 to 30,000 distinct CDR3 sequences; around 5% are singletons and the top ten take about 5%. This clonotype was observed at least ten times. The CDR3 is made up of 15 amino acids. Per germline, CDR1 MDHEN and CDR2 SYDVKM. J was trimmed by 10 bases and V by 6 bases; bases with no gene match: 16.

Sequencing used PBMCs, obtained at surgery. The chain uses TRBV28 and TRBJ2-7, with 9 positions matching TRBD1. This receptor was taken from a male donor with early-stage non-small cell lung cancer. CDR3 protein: CASSPYEDRGRFQYF. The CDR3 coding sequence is TGTGCCAGCAGCCCATATGAGGACAGGGGTCGTTTTCAGTACTTC.